A selection of T cell receptor beta chains follows, all from one sample in a study of blood T cell repertoires in COVID-19. TCRdb keeps only in-frame clones here, not all; method: immunoSEQ multiplex PCR. The repertoire holds some 100,000 clones, with around 84% as singletons. Sequenced sample: peripheral blood. The receptors stem from a woman aged 60-70 years with acute or convalescent COVID-19. The CDR3 runs from the conserved cysteine through the conserved F or W. The order of the fields is clone size, D gene, J gene, V gene, CDR3 DNA, CDR3 protein. The D gene is left open where the match is weak. Only part of the rows carry a size: once, few, many, or a class if the clone is expanded.

size: .; D: TRBD1; J: TRBJ2-7; V: TRBV3-1/TRBV3-2; DNA: TGTGCCAGCAGCCAAGAGGGACAGGGGCTCTTAGTCGAGCAGTACTTC; CDR3: CASSQEGQGLLVEQYF
size: .; D: .; J: TRBJ1-5; V: TRBV7-6; DNA: TGTGCCAGCAGCTTAGCACAGGGTAGGAGTCAGCCCCAGCATTTT; CDR3: CASSLAQGRSQPQHF
size: .; D: TRBD1; J: TRBJ1-2; V: TRBV3-1/TRBV3-2; DNA: TGTGCCAGCAGCCAAGGCCCGCCGACAGGGTTCAACTATGGCTACACCTTC; CDR3: CASSQGPPTGFNYGYTF
size: .; D: TRBD2; J: TRBJ2-3; V: TRBV6-6; DNA: TGTGCCAGCAGTCGTCCTCTCCCAGGGATGCGGGGGGCAGATACGCAGTATTTT; CDR3: CASSRPLPGMRGADTQYF
size: .; D: .; J: TRBJ2-7; V: TRBV11-3; DNA: TGTGCCAGCAGCTTAGGCGCGGTGTACGAGCAGTACTTC; CDR3: CASSLGAVYEQYF
size: .; D: .; J: TRBJ2-7; V: TRBV28; DNA: TGTGCCAGCGGGAGGGGGGACTACGAGCAGTACTTC; CDR3: CASGRGDYEQYF
size: .; D: TRBD2; J: TRBJ2-3; V: TRBV5-1; DNA: TGCGCCAGCAGCTTGCTAACTAGCGGGGGAAGGGCAGATACGCAGTATTTT; CDR3: CASSLLTSGGRADTQYF
size: .; D: TRBD1; J: TRBJ2-7; V: TRBV28; DNA: TGTGCCAGCAGTAACAGGGGCTACGAGCAGTACTTC; CDR3: CASSNRGYEQYF
size: .; D: TRBD2; J: TRBJ2-1; V: TRBV5-1; DNA: TGCGCCAGCAGCGAGGCGGGGGTAGGTGAGCAGTTCTTC; CDR3: CASSEAGVGEQFF
size: .; D: .; J: TRBJ1-6; V: TRBV19; DNA: TGTGCCAGTAGTATACAGGGGAGATCCTATAATTCACCCCTCCACTTT; CDR3: CASSIQGRSYNSPLHF
size: .; D: TRBD1; J: TRBJ2-1; V: TRBV4-2; DNA: TGTGCCAGCAGCCGAGTGGGACAGGGGGCCGGGAATGAGCAGTTCTTC; CDR3: CASSRVGQGAGNEQFF
size: .; D: .; J: TRBJ1-2; V: TRBV2; DNA: TGTGCCAGCAGTGGACAGGTGGGCTATGGCTACACCTTC; CDR3: CASSGQVGYGYTF
size: few; D: TRBD1; J: TRBJ2-1; V: TRBV6-5; DNA: TGTGCCAGCAGGGCCAGGGACAGGGTGGGGAATGAGCAGTTCTTC; CDR3: CASRARDRVGNEQFF
size: .; D: TRBD1; J: TRBJ1-1; V: TRBV7-2; DNA: TGTGCCAGCAGCTGGTTGGGGACAGGGGGCGCCGGGACTGAAGCTTTCTTT; CDR3: CASSWLGTGGAGTEAFF
size: .; D: .; J: TRBJ2-7; V: TRBV29-1; DNA: TGCAGCGTTGGGCCCAGGCCCGAGCAGTACTTC; CDR3: CSVGPRPEQYF
size: .; D: .; J: TRBJ1-4; V: TRBV13; DNA: TGTGCCAGCAGCTTCGCCGGAACTAATGAAAAACTGTTTTTT; CDR3: CASSFAGTNEKLFF
size: .; D: .; J: TRBJ1-1; V: TRBV5-1; DNA: TGCGCCAGCAGCTCGAAAACAGAGAACACTGAAGCTTTCTTT; CDR3: CASSSKTENTEAFF